Below are 20 T cell receptor beta chains sequenced from a single sample in a study of T cells after yellow fever vaccination. MiXCR, applied by TCRdb to the 5' RACE reads, yields one record per CDR3 protein. This table has hundreds of thousands of distinct CDR3 sequences, approximately 4% appearing once. The sample in question was PBMCs, obtained 5 days after the yellow fever booster vaccination. The receptors come from a man aged 18 to 30 who received the YFV17D yellow fever vaccine.

In its sample, this clonotype was seen a few times. V usage is TRBV4-2 and J usage is TRBJ1-5; unclear D gene. V lost 5 bases and J lost 2, with 16 bases in between. The germline V gene has CDR1 LGHNA and CDR2 YNFKEQ. This CDR3 comprises 16 residues. This CDR3 is CASSADPGSGNQPQHF. CDR3 in DNA: TGTGCCAGCAGCGCGGATCCCGGATCGGGCAATCAGCCCCAGCATTTT.

This clonotype was found many times. The CDR3 DNA reads TGTGCCAGCAGCGGGACTAACAATGAGCAGTTCTTC. It specifies CASSGTNNEQFF. The gene calls are TRBV9 and TRBJ2-1; a possible D gene is TRBD2 (6 bases). Trimming removed 3 bases at V and 5 bases at J, with 6 bases between. The CDR3 has 12 residues. Germline assignment: CDR1 SGDLS and CDR2 YYNGEE.

Only a few counts were recorded for this clonotype. The V call is TRBV21-1, the J call TRBJ2-7. TRBV21-1 is described as a pseudogene. The CDR3 loop spans 17 amino acids. The CDR3 region has the DNA TGTGCCAGCGCTCTCTTGGGATGGAGATTGGGCGCCTACGAGCAGTACGTC. Translating it yields CASALLGWRLGAYEQYV.

This clonotype was counted at least ten times. The chain carries TRBV9 and TRBJ2-3; D may match TRBD1 or TRBD2 (5 bases each). The CDR3 consists of 15 residues. V lost 1 base, J lost 2 bases, and 11 bases lay in between. Germline V gene lookup returns CDR1 SGDLS and CDR2 YYNGEE. This CDR3 reads CASSVSWGNTDTQYF. CDR3 nucleotide sequence: TGTGCCAGCAGCGTATCCTGGGGGAACACAGATACGCAGTATTTT.

In its sample, this clonotype was seen many times. V is TRBV5-1 and J is TRBJ2-7; the D gene is possibly TRBD1 (5 bases). Trimming took off 1 base at V and 2 bases at J, with 10 bases between the two ends. CDR1 is SGHRS, CDR2 YFSETQ, per germline. The CDR3 has 14 amino acids. CDR3 in amino acids: CASSLIPGPYEQYV. In DNA form, the CDR3 reads TGCGCCAGCAGCTTGATTCCAGGGCCCTACGAGCAGTACGTC.

This clonotype has only a few counts. V usage is TRBV28 and J usage is TRBJ2-7, with D perhaps matching TRBD1 or TRBD2 (5 bases each). Germline V gene lookup returns CDR1 MDHEN and CDR2 SYDVKM. The V end lost 6 bases, the J end lost 1 base, and 16 bases lay between the germline ends. The length of the CDR3 is 15 residues. CDR3 protein: CASSNSGTASYEQYF. The CDR3 nucleotides read TGTGCCAGCAGCAATTCCGGGACGGCGTCCTACGAGCAGTACTTC.

This clonotype was detected ten times or more. The J gene is TRBJ1-1, the V gene TRBV5-1; tentatively, D is TRBD1 (6 bases). The CDR3 runs 13 residues. Trimming cost V 3 bases and J 3 bases, with 9 bases left between them. The germline CDR1 and CDR2 sequences are SGHRS and YFSETQ. CDR3 residues: CASSSDSYTEAFF. DNA for the CDR3: TGCGCCAGCAGCTCGGACAGTTACACTGAAGCTTTCTTT.

The chain links TRBV6-6 to TRBJ2-5, with no clear D. Germline CDR1 reads MNHNY; CDR2 reads SVGAGI (reference sequence). Trimming removed 2 bases from V and 3 bases from J, with 4 bases in between. This CDR3 is built from 12 residues. CDR3: CASSYRKETQYF. DNA for the CDR3: TGTGCCAGCAGTTACCGTAAAGAGACCCAGTACTTC.

The chain is built from TRBV7-9 and TRBJ2-7, with D unresolved. CDR1 is SEHNR, CDR2 FQNEAQ, per germline (reference sequence). Trimming stripped 1 base from V and 0 bases from J, with 13 bases between. This CDR3 region has 16 residues. In nucleotides, the CDR3 is TGTGCCAGCAGCTTAGTTTCCCCAGGTTCCTCCTACGAGCAGTACTTC. Translated: CASSLVSPGSSYEQYF.

This clonotype occurred many times. The chain recombines TRBV6-5 with TRBJ2-3; D ambiguous. The V gene's germline CDR1 is MNHEY and CDR2 SVGAGI. The ends were cut back, 5 bases at V and 3 bases at J, with 9 bases in the middle. The CDR3 is 13 amino acids. The DNA of the CDR3 is TGTGCCAGCAGTCCCCGGGCGACAGATACGCAGTATTTT. Protein product: CASSPRATDTQYF.

The sample holds many counts of this clonotype. The rearrangement links TRBV5-1 to TRBJ2-5, with D tentatively TRBD1 or TRBD2 (5 bases each). Trimming left V 4 bases short and J 4 bases short, with 11 bases between. This CDR3 is built from 13 residues. The germline gives CDR1 SGHRS, CDR2 YFSETQ. This CDR3 reads CASSGSGTETQYF. The CDR3 region has the DNA TGCGCCAGCAGCGGTTCAGGGACAGAGACCCAGTACTTC.

This clonotype was recorded at least ten times. This rearrangement joins TRBV7-8 to TRBJ1-2, with 9 bases identical to TRBD1. V lost 5 bases and J lost 5; bases outside the gene matches: 9. The CDR3 contains 15 residues. Germline CDR1 reads SGHVS; CDR2 reads FQNEAQ. DNA for the CDR3: TGTGCCAGCAGCCCCATAGGACAGGGGATTTATGGCTACACCTTC. Translated: CASSPIGQGIYGYTF.

The chain recombines TRBV6-2 or TRBV6-3 with TRBJ2-5, with TRBD2 as a possible D gene (6 bases). In germline, CDR1 is MNHEY, CDR2 SVGEGT. The CDR3 is 14 amino acids. Trimming shortened V by 5 bases and J by 3 bases, and 13 bases separated the two germline ends. CDR3: CASSNHGGEETQYF. The CDR3 bases are TGTGCCAGCAGTAACCACGGCGGGGAAGAGACCCAGTACTTC.

This clonotype occurred a few times. The gene calls are TRBV2 and TRBJ2-3; D possibly matches TRBD1 or TRBD2 (5 bases each). The V end was cut by 4 bases, the J end by 6 bases, with 11 bases between. CDR1 is SNHLY, CDR2 FYNNEI, per germline. The CDR3 is made up of 13 amino acids. CDR3 protein: CASSAYWGDTQYF. The DNA for the CDR3 is TGTGCCAGCAGTGCTTACTGGGGGGATACGCAGTATTTT.

V gene TRBV7-6 combines with J gene TRBJ1-6; TRBD1 might be the D (5 bases). Trimming pared 5 bases from V and 0 bases from J, leaving 11 bases between. This CDR3 is built from 16 residues. The germline CDR1 and CDR2 sequences are SGHVS and FNYEAQ. In nucleotides, the CDR3 is TGTGCCAGCAGCGGAGGGACGGCCTCCTATAATTCACCCCTCCACTTT. This codes for CASSGGTASYNSPLHF.

This clonotype has a count of ten or more. This chain uses TRBV15 with TRBJ2-1; D might be TRBD1 (6 bases). This CDR3 has 17 amino acids. CDR1 and CDR2 (germline): LNHNV, YYDKDF (reference sequence). V was trimmed by 0 bases and J by 0 bases, leaving 12 bases between them. The CDR3 loop is CATSREPTGHSYNEQFF. As DNA, the CDR3 is TGTGCCACCAGCAGAGAGCCGACAGGTCACTCCTACAATGAGCAGTTCTTC.

V and J are TRBV29-1 and TRBJ1-5; no reliable D call. Looked up from germline, CDR1 is SQVTM and CDR2 is ANQGSEA. This CDR3 spans 14 amino acids. The V and J ends lost 4 bases and 3 bases respectively, with 13 bases between them. CDR3 nucleotide sequence: TGCAGCGTTGCCCACGGACTGCACAATCAGCCCCAGCATTTT. Encoded protein: CSVAHGLHNQPQHF. The variable domain in full, with the rest retrieved from reference TRBV29-1 and TRBJ1-5, is SAVISQKPSRDICQRGTSLTIQCQVDSQVTMMFWYRQQPGQSLTLIATANQGSEATYESGFVIDKFPISRPNLTFSTLTVSNMSPEDSSIYLCSVAHGLHNQPQHFGDGTRLSIL.

This clonotype was counted at least ten times. The chain uses TRBV7-2 and TRBJ2-6, with 7 bases aligning to TRBD1. The CDR3 consists of 17 residues. Germline V gives CDR1 SGHTA, CDR2 FQGNSA. V gave up 1 base and J gave up 0 bases; unmatched junction bases: 3. The CDR3 here is CASSLGAGGSGANVLTF. The CDR3 bases are TGTGCCAGCAGCTTAGGGGCAGGGGGCTCTGGGGCCAACGTCCTGACTTTC.

This clonotype occurred many times. This chain uses TRBV12-3 or TRBV12-4 with TRBJ2-2; no definite D call. Trimming removed 6 bases at V and 9 bases at J, with 8 bases between. This CDR3 region has 11 residues. CDR3 DNA: TGTGCCAGCAGGGTCAGCCGGGAGCTGTTTTTT. Its protein product is CASRVSRELFF.

This sequence joins TRBV5-1 and TRBJ2-1, with TRBD2 matching over 11 bases. Germline CDR1 reads SGHRS; CDR2 reads YFSETQ. With 4 bases clipped from V and 8 bases from J, the junction kept 20 bases outside the gene matches. This CDR3 has 19 residues. The CDR3, as DNA: TGCGCCAGCAGCAACCGCGTAGCGGGGGGGCCATCGACAGTCTATGAGCAGTTCTTC. Encoded protein: CASSNRVAGGPSTVYEQFF.